The 6 T cell receptor beta chains below were found in one sample sequenced in a study of blood T cell repertoires in COVID-19. Method: immunoSEQ multiplex PCR; TCRdb's copy keeps in-frame clones and lacks some. The sample contains around 190,000 clones, approximately 80% of which appear only once. Sequencing was done on a sample of peripheral blood. These receptors came from a human donor in a cohort sampled during active COVID-19.

The V and J genes are TRBV7-9 and TRBJ2-7; the D gene is possibly TRBD1 (6 bases). The CDR3 loop spans 14 amino acids. CDR1 and CDR2 from the germline V gene are SEHNR and FQNEAQ (reference sequence). With 4 bases removed from V and 2 bases from J, the gap between germline ends came to 12 bases. CDR3 protein: CASSSRDKPYEQYF. The CDR3 DNA follows: TGTGCCAGCAGCTCCCGGGACAAGCCCTACGAGCAGTACTTC. The full variable domain, completed using reference TRBV7-9 and TRBJ2-7, is DTGVSQNPRHKITKRGQNVTFRCDPISEHNRLYWYRQTLGQGPEFLTYFQNEAQLEKSRLLSDRFSAERPKGSFSTLEIQRTEQGDSAMYLCASSSRDKPYEQYFGPGTRLTVT.

This chain joins TRBV3-1 (or the pseudogene TRBV3-2) and TRBJ2-5; 7 bases align to TRBD1. The CDR3 is 15 amino acids. Trimming removed 9 bases from V and 5 bases from J; junction bases left unmatched: 15. Germline CDR1 is LGHDT and CDR2 is YNNKEL (reference sequence). The chain's CDR3 is CASLPRDRRRETQYF. The CDR3 bases are TGTGCCAGTCTACCCCGGGACAGACGAAGGGAGACCCAGTACTTC.

V gene TRBV27 combines with J gene TRBJ2-1; 9 bases line up with TRBD2. This CDR3 is 16 amino acids long. Germline V gene sequence: CDR1 MNHEY, CDR2 SMNVEV (reference sequence). V lost 5 bases, J lost 4 bases, and 9 bases stayed unmatched. Here the CDR3 reads CASSTLAGASYNEQFF. DNA for the CDR3: TGTGCCAGCAGTACATTAGCGGGAGCATCGTACAATGAGCAGTTCTTC.

CDR3 sequence (DNA): TGTGCCAGCAGCGGGCGGGCTGGCTACACCTTC. Protein: CASSGRAGYTF. V and J are TRBV5-4 and TRBJ1-2; D gene uncertain. The CDR3 contains 11 residues. V was shortened by 4 bases and J by 7 bases, with 8 bases between the two germline ends. Germline loops: CDR1 SGHNT, CDR2 YYREEE (reference sequence).

This chain joins TRBV11-2 and TRBJ1-1, with D maybe TRBD1 (5 bases). In germline, CDR1 is SGHAT, CDR2 FQNNGV. V lost 1 base to trimming and J lost 8 bases, with 8 bases between them. The CDR3 totals 12 residues. The CDR3 DNA reads TGTGCCAGCAGCTTAGCTCAGGGAGAAGCTTTCTTT. Encoded protein: CASSLAQGEAFF.

The rearrangement uses TRBV2 and TRBJ1-1; 10 positions agree with TRBD1. The CDR3 is 13 residues long. Germline CDR1 and CDR2: SNHLY and FYNNEI. After removal of 10 bases from V and 4 bases from J, the junction contained 6 bases not matched to a gene. The CDR3 reads CATRQGAVTEAFF. CDR3 coding DNA: TGTGCCACTAGACAGGGGGCTGTCACTGAAGCTTTCTTT.